The TCR beta chain described here comes from a study of T cells in Graves' hyperthyroidism and ophthalmopathy (dated by TCRdb to about 2019). About the full investigation: Peripheral blood samples were taken at initial diagnosis, before any treatment was given. For training and testing, the 80 to 100 patients in the discovery cohort were randomly divided in a 7:3 ratio. TCR V-J signatures able to tell the groups apart were searched for in a discovery cohort of 90 to 100 patients, of whom about 40 had Graves' ophthalmopathy and more than 55 had stable Graves' hyperthyroidism. Following sampling, methimazole starting at 30 mg daily was given to hyperthyroidism patients, and high-dose intravenous methylprednisolone was given to ophthalmopathy patients. The paper reports TCR Vbeta CDR3 sequencing of over 120 peripheral blood samples: around 45 ophthalmopathy, about 75 hyperthyroidism and around 17 progressor patients. Whether ophthalmopathy could be predicted prospectively was tested in an independent validation cohort made up of some 20 hyperthyroidism patients plus 17 patients who later progressed to ophthalmopathy. In addition, the study compared T-cell repertoires in thyroid tissue and in blood from about 6 Graves' hyperthyroidism patients. Overall results and qualifications from the work: No statistical method was used to fix the sample size in advance, and group allocation was not hidden from the investigators. In validation, the model predicted progression to ophthalmopathy a median of roughly 6.2 months before onset, with approximately 71% sensitivity and almost 75% specificity. A 13 V-J signature model separated ophthalmopathy from stable hyperthyroidism, with roughly 88% sensitivity and about 81% specificity in cross-validation and 80%/75% in testing. Most expanded thyroid clonotypes (frequency above 0.001) were also detected in blood, suggesting blood repertoires may reflect thyroid immune responses.

Amplification of TCR beta CDR3 regions was carried out from RNA transcripts. The first round of RT-PCR for the TCR CDR3 was performed with the HTBI primer set and the Qiagen OneStep RT-PCR kit. Libraries were constructed in a second round of multiplex PCR, after which size selection and purification were carried out. Sequencing of the libraries was done on an Illumina HiSeq2000 using paired-end 100 bp reads. As for the authors' bioinformatics: SOAPnuke was used to process the raw data, removing reads that contained adapters or uncalled bases, had a mean Phred below 15, or lacked an exact match to the constant primer or identifier. COPE v1.2.5 was used to merge the high-quality paired reads, and each unique nucleotide sequence was defined as a clonotype. MiTCR v1.1 was used to align the clonotypes against IMGT TRBV, TRBD and TRBJ reference segments. Only V-J combinations with frequency above 0.0001, covering about 99% of repertoires, were analysed. The TCS score was defined as the ratio of F50 (clonal expansion) to E x V (chaos), calculated using BLOSUM62-based TCRdist between CDR3 peptides within each V-J. Welch's t-statistics and random forest reduced 450 to 600 V-J features to under 15, which were used in a naive Bayes classifier (R e1071). TCRdb trimmed the raw reads at Q25, called clones with MiXCR and kept productive beta chains. Rows are unified per CDR3 protein, each entry keeping the most common DNA and genes. These V and J calls are TCRdb output, not the study's own analysis. For this sample there are hundreds of thousands of distinct CDR3 sequences; approximately 15% appear just once. More than 4.5% of the sample is in the top ten clones.

Hyperthyroidism patients were newly diagnosed, had a disease duration of under 2 months, and were aged 18 to 65 years. Patients with uncontrolled infections, other autoimmune diseases, pregnancy or lactation were excluded. Diagnoses relied on clinical symptoms, serum thyroxine and TRAb, thyroid ultrasound and orbital computed tomography. Blood from progressor patients was drawn when they were first diagnosed with hyperthyroidism, before any ophthalmopathy symptoms appeared. PBMCs were isolated from approximately 10 ml of fresh peripheral blood by Ficoll-Paque density gradient centrifugation. Progressor patients were initially diagnosed with Graves' hyperthyroidism and developed ophthalmopathy during follow-up. Trizol reagent was used to extract total RNA, and RNA quality was then checked on an Agilent 2100 Bioanalyzer. Measured from the cysteine to the phenylalanine, the CDR3 is 16 residues long. CDR3 DNA is the only sequence kept; it has 48 bases, read in frame from the first base. Looking up the germline V gene yields CDR1 MNHNS and CDR2 SASEGT. Trimming leaves V shorter by 6 bases and J shorter by 4 bases, with the junction holding 12 bases beyond the gene matches.

On this clonotype itself: Its antigen remains unidentified. Nothing much larger sits one base from this clone, and base qualities are not available.

Sequenced input: blood. The rearranged segments are TRBV6-1 and TRBJ1-5, and 7 junctional nucleotides match TRBD1. The clonotype originates from a woman aged 25 to 39 with Graves' hyperthyroidism that later progressed to Graves' ophthalmopathy. The CDR3 has the sequence CASRTDRVPENQPQHF. The sequenced DNA is TGTGCCAGCAGAACCGACAGGGTCCCAGAAAATCAGCCCCAGCATTTT.